These 22 T cell receptor beta chains were sequenced from one sample in a study of T-cell memory formation after mild COVID-19. TCRdb reprocessed the 5' RACE reads with MiXCR, giving one entry per CDR3 protein. The table includes approximately 580,000 distinct CDR3 sequences, just over 20% detected once. Source material: PBMCs or a T cell subset sorted from them (not recorded which). Receptors were obtained from an adult woman who had mild COVID-19 (a few samples of this study predate the infection). Cell type and time point are not known.

V and J are TRBV9 and TRBJ2-2; D unresolved. The CDR3 loop spans 15 amino acids. Germline loops: CDR1 SGDLS, CDR2 YYNGEE. The V end lost 0 bases, the J end lost 4 bases, and 10 bases lay between the germline ends. The CDR3 DNA is TGTGCCAGCAGCGTAGCTACGTACCCCACCGGGGAGCTGTTTTTT. It is translated as CASSVATYPTGELFF.

The V gene is TRBV5-4, the J gene TRBJ2-1, with D perhaps TRBD2 (7 bases). Deletions cut 5 bases from V and 5 bases from J, with 14 bases between. In germline, CDR1 is SGHNT, CDR2 YYREEE (reference sequence). The CDR3 spans 14 residues. The CDR3 DNA sequence: TGTGCCAGCAGGAAGAGGGGGGGAAACAATGAGCAGTTCTTC. This encodes CASRKRGGNNEQFF.

The chain links TRBV29-1 to TRBJ2-2; D remains unclear. V was pared by 7 bases and J by 3 bases, with 9 bases between. This CDR3 contains 12 residues. Germline V gene sequence: CDR1 SQVTM, CDR2 ANQGSEA. The CDR3, as DNA: TGCAGCGCAACCCTGGACACCGGGGAGCTGTTTTTT. Translation gives CSATLDTGELFF.

The genes are TRBV19 and TRBJ2-1, with TRBD1 as a possible D gene (5 bases). The CDR3 consists of 15 residues. With 7 bases removed from V and 2 bases from J, the gap between germline ends came to 15 bases. CDR1 is LNHDA and CDR2 is SQIVND in the germline V gene (reference sequence). This chain's CDR3 is CASMGPTDPYNEQFF. The DNA of the CDR3 is TGTGCCAGTATGGGTCCGACAGACCCCTACAATGAGCAGTTCTTC.

The table lists this clonotype with a few counts. The chain couples TRBV28 to TRBJ2-1; 8 bases agree with TRBD2. With 10 bases clipped from V and 4 bases from J, the junction kept 12 bases outside the gene matches. Germline V lookup: CDR1 MDHEN, CDR2 SYDVKM. The CDR3 loop spans 15 amino acids. CDR3 loop: CATDGGRGAYNEQFF. The DNA for the CDR3 is TGTGCCACCGACGGGGGGCGGGGGGCGTACAATGAGCAGTTCTTC.

This clonotype was seen only a few times. The genes are TRBV6-6 and TRBJ2-5, with 7 bases lining up with TRBD1. CDR1 MNHNY and CDR2 SVGAGI come from the germline V gene (reference sequence). After removal of 3 bases from V and 5 bases from J, the junction contained 12 bases not matched to a gene. This CDR3 comprises 16 residues. The CDR3 sequence is CASSYKTTGSRETQYF. CDR3 DNA: TGTGCCAGCAGTTATAAAACGACAGGGTCTAGGGAGACCCAGTACTTC.

This clonotype was counted only a few times. The chain joins TRBV6-6 to TRBJ1-2; D gene uncertain. Deletions cut 5 bases from V and 6 bases from J, with 28 bases between. The CDR3 consists of 18 residues. The V gene's germline CDR1 is MNHNY and CDR2 SVGAGI (reference sequence). Here the CDR3 DNA reads TGTGCCAGCAGTCCCCAGACTACTAAGGACCCTGGCAGGAATGGCTACACCTTC. This encodes CASSPQTTKDPGRNGYTF.

This clonotype occurred a few times. V usage is TRBV7-2 and J usage is TRBJ2-7; 10 nucleotides align to TRBD2. Per the germline V gene, CDR1 is SGHTA and CDR2 is FQGNSA. After removal of 1 base from V and 0 bases from J, the junction contained 9 bases not matched to a gene. This CDR3 has 18 residues. The CDR3 sequence is CASSLGSSGGELSYEQYF. CDR3 sequence (DNA): TGTGCCAGCAGCTTAGGCTCTAGCGGGGGAGAGCTCTCCTACGAGCAGTACTTC.

This clonotype has at least ten counts. CDR3 nucleotide sequence: TGTGCCAGCAGTTACTCGACGTACAATGAGCAGTTCTTC. Its translation is CASSYSTYNEQFF. The chain uses TRBV6-5 and TRBJ2-1; D uncertain. CDR1 and CDR2 from the germline V gene are MNHEY and SVGAGI. Trimming left V 0 bases short and J 4 bases short, with 4 bases between. The CDR3 contains 13 residues.

V and J are TRBV7-2 and TRBJ2-7, with a possible D match to TRBD2 (5 bases). Trimming stripped 5 bases from V and 6 bases from J, with 17 bases between. In germline, CDR1 is SGHTA, CDR2 FQGNSA. CDR3 length: 14 residues. The CDR3 sequence: CASSTGIRYAEQYF. Here the CDR3 DNA reads TGTGCCAGCAGCACCGGGATCCGTTATGCCGAGCAGTACTTC. The full variable domain, its missing parts supplied by reference TRBV7-2 and TRBJ2-7, is GAGVSQSPSNKVTEKGKDVELRCDPISGHTALYWYRQSLGQGLEFLIYFQGNSAPDKSGLPSDRFSAERTGGSVSTLTIQRTQQEDSAVYLCASSTGIRYAEQYFGPGTRLTVT.

The chain is built from TRBV12-3 or TRBV12-4 and TRBJ2-5; TRBD1 is a possible D gene (5 bases). V was shortened by 5 bases and J by 6 bases, with 16 bases between the two germline ends. The CDR3 covers 14 residues. The CDR3: CASSPALGLKTQYF. The CDR3 region has the DNA TGTGCCAGCAGTCCAGCGCTGGGGCTCAAGACCCAGTACTTC.

The V call is TRBV4-2, the J call TRBJ2-5; D perhaps matches TRBD1 (6 bases). The CDR3 runs 15 residues. Trimming left V 1 base short and J 1 base short, with 10 bases between. CDR1 and CDR2 from the germline V gene are LGHNA and YNFKEQ. The DNA of the CDR3 is TGTGCCAGCAGCCAAGCTACAGGGATCCAAGAGACCCAGTACTTC. Protein sequence: CASSQATGIQETQYF.

This clonotype was seen a handful of times. This rearrangement joins TRBV3-1 to TRBJ2-3; no clear D. Germline V gene sequence: CDR1 LGHDT, CDR2 YNNKEL (reference sequence). The V and J ends lost 0 bases and 6 bases respectively, with 10 bases between them. The CDR3 sequence is 14 residues long. As DNA, the CDR3 is TGTGCCAGCAGCCAAGATTGGGTTAGCGATACGCAGTATTTT. It yields the protein CASSQDWVSDTQYF.

This chain connects TRBV29-1 to TRBJ1-2; D is unresolved. Looked up from germline, CDR1 is SQVTM and CDR2 is ANQGSEA. This CDR3 comprises 12 residues. V gave up 6 bases and J gave up 2 bases, with 10 bases separating them. For the CDR3, the DNA is TGCAGCGTCCAGGTCCTGAACTATGGCTACACCTTC. This codes for CSVQVLNYGYTF. The full variable domain, with the rest looked up from reference TRBV29-1 and TRBJ1-2, is SAVISQKPSRDICQRGTSLTIQCQVDSQVTMMFWYRQQPGQSLTLIATANQGSEATYESGFVIDKFPISRPNLTFSTLTVSNMSPEDSSIYLCSVQVLNYGYTFGSGTRLTVV.

This clonotype has more than one count but fewer than ten. J is TRBJ2-2 and V is TRBV7-9, with D possibly matching TRBD1 (5 bases). Germline V gene data show CDR1 as SEHNR and CDR2 as FQNEAQ (reference sequence). V gave up 6 bases and J gave up 5 bases, with 25 bases separating them. The CDR3 covers 18 residues. The CDR3 region is CASRPAAGAAVETGELFF. The CDR3, as DNA: TGTGCCAGCAGGCCAGCCGCTGGGGCAGCCGTGGAGACCGGGGAGCTGTTTTTT.

The chain recombines TRBV6-6 with TRBJ1-4, with D possibly matching TRBD1 (5 bases). Germline CDR1 is MNHNY and CDR2 is SVGAGI (reference sequence). This CDR3 region has 16 residues. V was shortened by 7 bases and J by 8 bases, with 23 bases between the two germline ends. CDR3 bases: TGTGCCAGCACCTCCCAGCCGGGACTGCTCGGGGAAAAACTGTTTTTT. This codes for CASTSQPGLLGEKLFF.

The chain carries TRBV24-1 and TRBJ2-1, with D unresolved. V was clipped by 9 bases and J by 7 bases, with 15 bases between them. The CDR3 runs 13 residues. Germline V CDR1 and CDR2: KGHDR, SFDVKD. For the CDR3, the DNA is TGTGCCACCGCACCTTACAATGAGAATGAGCAGTTCTTC. It encodes CATAPYNENEQFF.

The V gene is TRBV20-1, the J gene TRBJ2-7; D may be TRBD2 (6 bases). This CDR3 is built from 15 residues. CDR1 DFQATT and CDR2 SNEGSKA come from the germline V gene (reference sequence). The ends were cut back, 0 bases at V and 0 bases at J, with 12 bases in the middle. The CDR3 sequence is CSARDRVAASYEQYF. In DNA, the CDR3 is TGCAGTGCTAGAGATCGGGTAGCGGCCTCCTACGAGCAGTACTTC.

This clonotype showed up just a few times. The V call is TRBV11-2, the J call TRBJ2-3; unclear D gene. The V gene lost 6 bases and the J gene lost 3 bases, with 16 bases spanning the gap. From germline, CDR1 is SGHAT and CDR2 FQNNGV. This CDR3 is 15 amino acids long. The CDR3 DNA reads as TGTGCCAGCAGTCCGTTCTCTGCTAGAACAGATACGCAGTATTTT. As protein: CASSPFSARTDTQYF.

The rearrangement joins TRBV6-5 to TRBJ1-5; a possible D gene is TRBD1 (6 bases). Germline V CDR1 and CDR2: MNHEY, SVGAGI. The V gene lost 6 bases and the J gene lost 4 bases, with 10 bases spanning the gap. CDR3 length equals 13 residues. The CDR3 nucleotides are TGTGCCAGCAGGCGGACAGAGAATCAGCCCCAGCATTTT. Translated, it gives CASRRTENQPQHF.

The chain couples TRBV6-1 to TRBJ2-3; D remains unclear. V gave up 0 bases and J gave up 0 bases, with 7 bases separating them. Germline CDR1 is MNHNS and CDR2 is SASEGT. The CDR3 has 15 residues. CDR3 sequence: CASSEAMWSTDTQYF. The CDR3 DNA is TGTGCCAGCAGTGAAGCAATGTGGAGCACAGATACGCAGTATTTT.

This clonotype turned up a few times. V and J are TRBV7-9 and TRBJ2-7; D gene unclear. The V and J ends lost 5 bases and 0 bases respectively, with 11 bases between them. Germline values: CDR1 SEHNR, CDR2 FQNEAQ (reference sequence). The CDR3 runs to 14 residues. As DNA, the CDR3 is TGTGCCAGCAGCCTCATGCCTGCCTCCTACGAGCAGTACTTC. Translated, it gives CASSLMPASYEQYF.